The clone carrying this T cell receptor beta chain was observed a handful of times. The target antigen is unknown. This sample was taken from a study of T cell responses to AZD1222 COVID-19 vaccine. Study-level background: Combined were second doses at about 4 or about 12 weeks.

TCRdb's copy holds only in-frame clones and misses some; the assay was immunoSEQ multiplex PCR. The data show around 120,000 clones, 92% seen once. This CDR3 comprises 18 residues. CDR1 LGHNT and CDR2 FRNRAP come from the germline V gene. V was clipped by 6 bases and J by 4 bases; unmatched bases: 15. Study-level points and caveats: Once two AZD1222 doses were given, Spike-specific TCR breadth and depth went up. Donors were mostly white British, more females; clonal diversity possibly underestimated. The CD4 TCRs associated with vaccination extended across spike and predominated at 160-218 and 743-854.

This sequence originates from an adult in good health. The sample consisted of peripheral blood, taken on day 0 of AZD1222 vaccination. The V call is TRBV12-5, the J call TRBJ2-2; 9 positions match TRBD1. This chain's CDR3 is CASGPGQGTLLFTGELFF. CDR3 sequence (DNA): TGTGCTAGTGGACCGGGACAGGGTACCCTCCTTTTCACCGGGGAGCTGTTTTTT.